This TCR beta chain comes out of a study of T cell responses to AZD1222 COVID-19 vaccine. Turning to the study itself: Samples with a second dose at about 4 or about 12 weeks were pooled together. Notes on the study in general: None of the repertoires were sampled until the peak T cell response had passed. An increase in Spike-specific TCR breadth and depth was observed after two AZD1222 doses. Targets within unmutated variant regions were reportedly found for nearly half of spike-specific TCRs.

Points on this clone: Its antigen is undetermined.

Sequencing used immunoSEQ multiplex PCR; TCRdb keeps in-frame clones, though not all of them. The sample lists approximately 190,000 clones; approximately 94% were seen once. Germline V gene sequence: CDR1 LNHDA, CDR2 SQIVND (reference sequence). The CDR3 totals 14 residues. V was pared by 2 bases and J by 1 base, with 8 bases between. The chain couples TRBV19 to TRBJ1-1, with TRBD1 as a possible D gene (6 bases). The specimen comprised peripheral blood, sampled on day 0 of AZD1222 vaccination. The TCR comes from an adult in good health. This CDR3 reads CASSIRTENTEAFF. CDR3 coding DNA: TGTGCCAGTAGTATACGGACAGAGAACACTGAAGCTTTCTTT.